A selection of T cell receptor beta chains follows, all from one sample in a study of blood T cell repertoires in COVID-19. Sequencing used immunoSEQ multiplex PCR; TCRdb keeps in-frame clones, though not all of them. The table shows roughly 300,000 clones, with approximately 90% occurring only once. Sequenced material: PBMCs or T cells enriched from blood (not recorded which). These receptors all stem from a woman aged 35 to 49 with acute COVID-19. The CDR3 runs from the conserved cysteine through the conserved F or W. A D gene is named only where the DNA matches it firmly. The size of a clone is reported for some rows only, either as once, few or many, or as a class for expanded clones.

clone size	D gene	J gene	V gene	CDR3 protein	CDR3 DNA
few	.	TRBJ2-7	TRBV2	CASRPDSRSYEQYF	TGTGCCAGCAGGCCGGACAGTCGATCCTACGAGCAGTACTTC
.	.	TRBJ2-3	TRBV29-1	CSVGVTGDTQYF	TGCAGCGTTGGCGTCACCGGAGATACGCAGTATTTT
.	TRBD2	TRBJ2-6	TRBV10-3	CAINPGLAGLSGANVLTF	TGTGCCATCAATCCGGGACTAGCGGGCCTCTCTGGGGCCAACGTCCTGACTTTC
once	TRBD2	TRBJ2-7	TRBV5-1	CASSFAGETYEQYF	TGCGCCAGCAGCTTCGCGGGGGAGACCTACGAGCAGTACTTC
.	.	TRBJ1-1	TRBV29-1	CSATGFVTEAFF	TGCAGCGCCACAGGGTTTGTCACTGAAGCTTTCTTT
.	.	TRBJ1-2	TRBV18	CASSPLQDNYGYTF	TGTGCCAGCTCACCTCTACAGGATAACTATGGCTACACCTTC
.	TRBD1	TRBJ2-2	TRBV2	CASSGHRDRGGELFF	TGTGCCAGCAGTGGGCACAGGGACAGGGGAGGGGAGCTGTTTTTT
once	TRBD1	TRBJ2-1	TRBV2	CASSRDRGGLNEQFF	TGTGCCAGCAGTAGGGACAGGGGTGGTCTCAATGAGCAGTTCTTC
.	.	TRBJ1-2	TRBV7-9	CASSLPNSFGYTF	TGTGCCAGCAGCCTACCCAATAGCTTTGGCTACACCTTC
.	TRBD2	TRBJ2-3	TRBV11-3	CASSYVAGAADTQYF	TGTGCCAGCAGCTATGTAGCGGGAGCAGCAGATACGCAGTATTTT